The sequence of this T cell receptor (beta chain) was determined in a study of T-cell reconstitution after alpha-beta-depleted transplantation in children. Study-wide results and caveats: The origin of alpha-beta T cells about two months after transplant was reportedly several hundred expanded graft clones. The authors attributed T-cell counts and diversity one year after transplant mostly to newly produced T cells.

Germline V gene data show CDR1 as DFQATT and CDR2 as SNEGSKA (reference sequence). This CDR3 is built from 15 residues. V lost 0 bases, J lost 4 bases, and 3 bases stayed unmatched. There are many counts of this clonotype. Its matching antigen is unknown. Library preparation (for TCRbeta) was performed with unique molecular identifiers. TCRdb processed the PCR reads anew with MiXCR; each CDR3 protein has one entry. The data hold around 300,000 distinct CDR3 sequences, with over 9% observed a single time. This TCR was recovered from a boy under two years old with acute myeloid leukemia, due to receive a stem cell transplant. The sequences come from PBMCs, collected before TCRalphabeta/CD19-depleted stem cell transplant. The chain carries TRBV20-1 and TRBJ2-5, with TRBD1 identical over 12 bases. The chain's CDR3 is CSARDGTGGRETQYF. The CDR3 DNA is TGCAGTGCTAGAGATGGGACAGGGGGCCGAGAGACCCAGTACTTC.